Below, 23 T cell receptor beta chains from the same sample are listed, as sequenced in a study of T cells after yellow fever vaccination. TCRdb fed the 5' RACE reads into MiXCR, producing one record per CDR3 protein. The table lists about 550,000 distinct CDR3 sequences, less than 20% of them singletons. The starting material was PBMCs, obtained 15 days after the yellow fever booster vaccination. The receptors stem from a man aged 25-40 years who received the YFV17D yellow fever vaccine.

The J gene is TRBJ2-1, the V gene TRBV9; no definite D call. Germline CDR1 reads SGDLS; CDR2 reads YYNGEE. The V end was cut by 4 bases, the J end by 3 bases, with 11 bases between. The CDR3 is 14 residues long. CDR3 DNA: TGTGCCAGCAGCCCCAACACCCTCTACAATGAGCAGTTCTTC. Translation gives CASSPNTLYNEQFF.

The chain's CDR3 is CSAIPGTGNTEAFF. CDR3 nucleotides: TGCAGTGCTATTCCCGGGACAGGAAACACTGAAGCTTTCTTT. The chain carries TRBV20-1 and TRBJ1-1; TRBD1 matches 8 bases. V dropped 4 bases and J dropped 2; count of bases not matched to a gene: 6. CDR1 is DFQATT and CDR2 is SNEGSKA in the germline V gene (reference sequence). The CDR3 runs 14 residues.

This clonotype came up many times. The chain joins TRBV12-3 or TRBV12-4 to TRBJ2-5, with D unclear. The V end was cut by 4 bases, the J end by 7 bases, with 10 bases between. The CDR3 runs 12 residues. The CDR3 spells CASSSTSGTQYF. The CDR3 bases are TGTGCCAGCAGTTCGACCTCGGGGACCCAGTACTTC.

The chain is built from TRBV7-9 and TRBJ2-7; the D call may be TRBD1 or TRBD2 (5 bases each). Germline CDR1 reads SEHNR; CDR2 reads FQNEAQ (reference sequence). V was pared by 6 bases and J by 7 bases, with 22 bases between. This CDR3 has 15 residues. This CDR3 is CASSFSYGTGTEQYF. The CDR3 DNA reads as TGTGCCAGCAGTTTTAGCTACGGCACGGGGACGGAGCAGTACTTC. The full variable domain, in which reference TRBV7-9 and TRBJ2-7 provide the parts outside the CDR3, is DTGVSQNPRHKITKRGQNVTFRCDPISEHNRLYWYRQTLGQGPEFLTYFQNEAQLEKSRLLSDRFSAERPKGSFSTLEIQRTEQGDSAMYLCASSFSYGTGTEQYFGPGTRLTVT.

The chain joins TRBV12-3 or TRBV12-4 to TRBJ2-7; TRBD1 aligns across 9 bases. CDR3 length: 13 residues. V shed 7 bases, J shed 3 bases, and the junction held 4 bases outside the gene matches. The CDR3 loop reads CASTRDRVYEQYF. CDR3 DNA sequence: TGTGCCAGCACCCGGGACAGGGTCTACGAGCAGTACTTC.

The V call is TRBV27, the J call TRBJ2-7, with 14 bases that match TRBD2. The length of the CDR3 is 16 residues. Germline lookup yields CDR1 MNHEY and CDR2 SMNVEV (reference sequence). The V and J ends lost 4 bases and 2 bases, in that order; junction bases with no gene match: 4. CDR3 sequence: CASSSRLAGGAYEQYF. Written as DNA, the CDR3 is TGTGCCAGCAGTTCCAGACTAGCGGGAGGGGCCTACGAGCAGTACTTC.

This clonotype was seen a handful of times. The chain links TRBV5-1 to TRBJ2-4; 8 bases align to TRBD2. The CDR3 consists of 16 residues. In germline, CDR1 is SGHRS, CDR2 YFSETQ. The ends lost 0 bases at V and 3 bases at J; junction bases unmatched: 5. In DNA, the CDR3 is TGCGCCAGCAGCTTGGAGACGGGAGGGGTCAAAAACATTCAGTACTTC. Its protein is CASSLETGGVKNIQYF.

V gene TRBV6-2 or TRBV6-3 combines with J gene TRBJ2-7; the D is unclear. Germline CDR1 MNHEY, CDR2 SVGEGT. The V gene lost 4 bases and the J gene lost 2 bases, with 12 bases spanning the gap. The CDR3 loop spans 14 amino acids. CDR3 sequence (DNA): TGTGCCAGCAGTTCGATCATAAACACCTACGAGCAGTACTTC. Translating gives CASSSIINTYEQYF.

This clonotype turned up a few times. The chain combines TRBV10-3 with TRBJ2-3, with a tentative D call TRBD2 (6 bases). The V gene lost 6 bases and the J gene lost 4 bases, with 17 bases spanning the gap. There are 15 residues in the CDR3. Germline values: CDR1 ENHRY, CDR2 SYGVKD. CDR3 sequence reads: CAIRDAGTPADTQYF. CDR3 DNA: TGTGCCATCAGAGACGCCGGGACTCCCGCAGATACGCAGTATTTT.

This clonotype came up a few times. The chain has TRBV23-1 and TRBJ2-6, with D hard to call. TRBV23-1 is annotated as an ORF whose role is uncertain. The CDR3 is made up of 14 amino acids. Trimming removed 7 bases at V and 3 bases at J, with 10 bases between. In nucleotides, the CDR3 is TGCGCCAGCACCCCCAACGGTGGGGCCAACGTCCTGACTTTC. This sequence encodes CASTPNGGANVLTF.

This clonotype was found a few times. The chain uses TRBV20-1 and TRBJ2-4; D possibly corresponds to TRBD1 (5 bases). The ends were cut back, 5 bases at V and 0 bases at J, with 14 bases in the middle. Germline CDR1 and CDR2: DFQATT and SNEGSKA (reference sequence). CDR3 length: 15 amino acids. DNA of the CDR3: TGCAGTGCTGAAGGACAAACTCTAGCCAAAAACATTCAGTACTTC. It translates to CSAEGQTLAKNIQYF.

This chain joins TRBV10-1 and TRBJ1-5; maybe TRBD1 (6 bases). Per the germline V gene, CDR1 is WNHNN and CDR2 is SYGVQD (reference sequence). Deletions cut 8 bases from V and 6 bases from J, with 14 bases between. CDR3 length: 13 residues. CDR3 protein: CASQQGHGQPQHF. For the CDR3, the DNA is TGCGCCAGCCAGCAGGGACACGGTCAGCCCCAGCATTTT.

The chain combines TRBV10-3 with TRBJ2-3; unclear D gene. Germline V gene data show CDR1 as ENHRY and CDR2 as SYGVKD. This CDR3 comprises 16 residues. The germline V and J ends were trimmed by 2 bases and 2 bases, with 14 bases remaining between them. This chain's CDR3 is CAISEKAERFTDTQYF. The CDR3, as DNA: TGTGCCATCAGTGAGAAGGCGGAGAGATTCACAGATACGCAGTATTTT.

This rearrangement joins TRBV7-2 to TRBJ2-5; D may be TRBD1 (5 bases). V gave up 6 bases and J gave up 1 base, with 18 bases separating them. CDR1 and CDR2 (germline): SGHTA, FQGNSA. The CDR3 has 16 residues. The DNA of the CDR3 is TGTGCCAGCAGAGACAGTATTTTGAACCTCCAAGAGACCCAGTACTTC. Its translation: CASRDSILNLQETQYF.

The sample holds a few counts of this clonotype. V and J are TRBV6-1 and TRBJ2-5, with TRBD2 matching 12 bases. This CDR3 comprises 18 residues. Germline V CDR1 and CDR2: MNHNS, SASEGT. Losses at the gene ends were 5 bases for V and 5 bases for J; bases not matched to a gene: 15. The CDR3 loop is CASSPYPGLAGGSETQYF. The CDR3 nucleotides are TGTGCCAGCAGTCCTTACCCGGGTCTAGCGGGAGGGAGTGAGACCCAGTACTTC.

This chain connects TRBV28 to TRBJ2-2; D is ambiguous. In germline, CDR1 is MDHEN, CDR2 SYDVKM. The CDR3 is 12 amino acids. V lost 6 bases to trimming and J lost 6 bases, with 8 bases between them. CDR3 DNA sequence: TGTGCCAGCAGGCCGAGACCCGGGGAGCTGTTTTTT. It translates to CASRPRPGELFF.

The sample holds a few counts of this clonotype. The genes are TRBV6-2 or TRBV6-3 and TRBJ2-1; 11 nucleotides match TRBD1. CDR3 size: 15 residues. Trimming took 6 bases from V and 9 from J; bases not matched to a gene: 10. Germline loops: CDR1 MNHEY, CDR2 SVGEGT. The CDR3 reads CASRPPGQGVGEQFF. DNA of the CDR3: TGTGCCAGCAGGCCCCCGGGACAGGGGGTTGGTGAGCAGTTCTTC.

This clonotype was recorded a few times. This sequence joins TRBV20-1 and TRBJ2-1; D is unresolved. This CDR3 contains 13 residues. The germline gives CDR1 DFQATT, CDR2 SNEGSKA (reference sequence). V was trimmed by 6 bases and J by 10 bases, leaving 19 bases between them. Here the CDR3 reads CSARARTFGEQFF. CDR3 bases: TGCAGTGCAAGGGCCCGGACCTTTGGAGAGCAGTTCTTC.

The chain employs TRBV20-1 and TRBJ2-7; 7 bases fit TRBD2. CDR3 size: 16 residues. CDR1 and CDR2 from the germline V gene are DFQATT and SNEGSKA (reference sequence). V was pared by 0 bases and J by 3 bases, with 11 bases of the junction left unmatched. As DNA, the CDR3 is TGCAGTGCTAGAGATTGGGCTAGCGGCCCCTTCTACGAGCAGTACTTC. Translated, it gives CSARDWASGPFYEQYF.

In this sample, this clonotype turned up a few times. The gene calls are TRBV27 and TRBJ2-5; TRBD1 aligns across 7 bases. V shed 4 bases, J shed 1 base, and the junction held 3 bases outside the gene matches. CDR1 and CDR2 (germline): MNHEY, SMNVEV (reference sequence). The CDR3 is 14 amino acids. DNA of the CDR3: TGTGCCAGCAGTTCCCGGGACAGCCAAGAGACCCAGTACTTC. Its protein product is CASSSRDSQETQYF.

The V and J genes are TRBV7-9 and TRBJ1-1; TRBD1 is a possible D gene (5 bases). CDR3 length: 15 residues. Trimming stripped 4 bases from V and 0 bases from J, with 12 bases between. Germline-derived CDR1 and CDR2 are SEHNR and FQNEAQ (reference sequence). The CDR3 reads CASSSRRGLNTEAFF. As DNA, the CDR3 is TGTGCCAGCAGCTCCAGGCGGGGGTTGAACACTGAAGCTTTCTTT.

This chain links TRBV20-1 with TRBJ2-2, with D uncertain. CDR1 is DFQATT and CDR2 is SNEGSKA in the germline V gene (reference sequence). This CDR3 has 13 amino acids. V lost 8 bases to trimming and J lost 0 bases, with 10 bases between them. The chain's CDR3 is CSPRSANTGELFF. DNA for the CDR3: TGCAGTCCACGATCTGCGAACACCGGGGAGCTGTTTTTT.

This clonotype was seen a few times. In nucleotides, the CDR3 is TGTGCCAGCAGCTTGATTGCGGGAGACCGCCAAATCCAAGAGACCCAGTACTTC. It translates to CASSLIAGDRQIQETQYF. The chain is built from TRBV5-4 and TRBJ2-5, with TRBD2 identical over 7 bases. CDR3 length: 18 residues. Germline V lookup: CDR1 SGHNT, CDR2 YYREEE (reference sequence). J was trimmed by 1 base and V by 1 base; bases with no gene match: 13. The whole variable domain, filled in from reference TRBV5-4 and TRBJ2-5, reads ETGVTQSPTHLIKTRGQQVTLRCSSQSGHNTVSWYQQALGQGPQFIFQYYREEENGRGNFPPRFSGLQFPNYSSELNVNALELDDSALYLCASSLIAGDRQIQETQYFGPGTRLLVL.